This entry features one T cell receptor beta chain sequence. This entry comes from a study of control samples from healthy donors and cancer patients. Repertoires were generated with immunoSEQ multiplex PCR, while TCRdb's copy carries only in-frame clones and drops some. The sample lists roughly 120,000 clones, roughly 90% occurring once. CDR1 and CDR2 from the germline V gene are SGHDT and YYEEEE. The germline V and J ends were trimmed by 6 bases and 7 bases, with 23 bases remaining between them. The CDR3 loop spans 16 amino acids. V usage is TRBV5-6 and J usage is TRBJ2-1, with D possibly being TRBD1 (6 bases). Sequencing was done on a sample of blood. The source is a man aged 50-60 years in good health. CDR3 bases: TGTGCCAGCACACTCGTCGGGGCAGGGGATTTGAATGAGCAGTTCTTC. Its protein is CASTLVGAGDLNEQFF. Full variable domain (rest looked up from reference TRBV5-6 and TRBJ2-1): DAGVTQSPTHLIKTRGQQVTLRCSPKSGHDTVSWYQQALGQGPQFIFQYYEEEERQRGNFPDRFSGHQFPNYSSELNVNALLLGDSALYLCASTLVGAGDLNEQFFGPGTRLTVL.